The 20 T cell receptor beta chains in this list originate from one sample, sequenced in a study of blood T cell repertoires in COVID-19. Sequenced by immunoSEQ multiplex PCR; TCRdb stores in-frame clones only, minus some. Of tens of thousands of clones detected, around 83% appear once; the ten largest clones hold 3.1%. The sequencing sample was made of PBMCs or T cells enriched from blood (not recorded which). These receptors were taken from a woman between 45 and 65 years old who had recovered from COVID-19.

The J gene is TRBJ1-2, the V gene TRBV2; the match to TRBD1 covers 8 bases. Germline V CDR1 and CDR2: SNHLY, FYNNEI. V trimming: 4 bases; J trimming: 4 bases; junction bases outside the gene matches: 5. The CDR3 contains 14 residues. CDR3 nucleotide sequence: TGTGCCAGCAGTGTCCGGACAGGGCTCTATGGCTACACCTTC. This translates into CASSVRTGLYGYTF.

The genes are TRBV12-5 and TRBJ1-1, with 10 bases fitting TRBD1. There are 17 residues in the CDR3. Germline CDR1 reads LGHNT; CDR2 reads FRNRAP. Losses at the gene ends were 4 bases for V and 1 base for J; bases not matched to a gene: 9. CDR3 loop: CASGSEPGQGTNTEAFF. CDR3 bases: TGTGCTAGTGGTTCGGAGCCGGGACAGGGGACGAACACTGAAGCTTTCTTT.

DNA of the CDR3: TGTGCCAGCAGTATTCAGGGACATAGCACAGATACGCAGTATTTT. Encoded protein: CASSIQGHSTDTQYF. The chain carries TRBV6-2 or TRBV6-3 and TRBJ2-3, with D perhaps matching TRBD1 (6 bases). Germline assignment: CDR1 MNHEY and CDR2 SVGEGT. V was shortened by 5 bases and J by 0 bases, with 12 bases between the two germline ends. The CDR3 spans 15 residues.

The count of this clone is one. This chain joins TRBV3-1 (or the pseudogene TRBV3-2) and TRBJ2-3, with TRBD1 as a possible D gene (6 bases). In germline, CDR1 is LGHDT, CDR2 YNNKEL (reference sequence). The CDR3 spans 14 residues. Trimming stripped 1 base from V and 4 bases from J, with 9 bases between. The CDR3 protein is CASSQGGRSDTQYF. CDR3 nucleotides: TGTGCCAGCAGCCAAGGGGGGCGGTCAGATACGCAGTATTTT.

V gene TRBV18 combines with J gene TRBJ2-7; 8 nucleotides agree with TRBD1. From germline, CDR1 is KGHSH and CDR2 LQKENI. The CDR3 is 16 amino acids. The J segment lost 2 bases and the V segment lost 2 bases, leaving 8 bases of the junction unmatched. Here the CDR3 reads CASSPVEAGGTYEQYF. The CDR3 DNA sequence: TGTGCCAGCTCACCAGTGGAGGCAGGGGGCACCTACGAGCAGTACTTC. The full variable domain, with the rest looked up from reference TRBV18 and TRBJ2-7, is NAGVMQNPRHLVRRRGQEARLRCSPMKGHSHVYWYRQLPEEGLKFMVYLQKENIIDESGMPKERFSAEFPKEGPSILRIQQVVRGDSAAYFCASSPVEAGGTYEQYFGPGTRLTVT.

The rearrangement joins TRBV4-1 to TRBJ2-7; TRBD1 is a possible D gene (6 bases). V was cut by 4 bases and J by 4 bases, with 23 bases left in between. Germline CDR1 is MGHRA and CDR2 is YSYEKL. CDR3 size: 17 residues. DNA for the CDR3: TGCGCCAGCAGCCGGTCCGGGACACGGGATACGGGTTACGAGCAGTACTTC. Encoded protein: CASSRSGTRDTGYEQYF.

The rearrangement joins TRBV11-1 to TRBJ1-6; 7 nucleotides match TRBD1. V shed 1 base and J 9 bases; nucleotides not matched to a gene: 6. CDR1 SGHAT and CDR2 FQDESV come from the germline V gene (reference sequence). The CDR3 contains 15 residues. The DNA for the CDR3 is TGTGCCAGCAGCTTAGAGGGGACAGCCGGTTCACCCCTCCACTTT. Amino acid sequence: CASSLEGTAGSPLHF.

V and J are TRBV3-1 (or the pseudogene TRBV3-2) and TRBJ1-6, with 7 bases that match TRBD1. CDR1 LGHDT and CDR2 YNNKEL come from the germline V gene (reference sequence). J lost 8 bases, V lost 1 base, and 2 bases had no gene match. This CDR3 has 14 residues. The CDR3 DNA reads as TGTGCCAGCAGCCAAGTCCAGGGGGATTCACCCCTCCACTTT. Protein sequence: CASSQVQGDSPLHF.

The CDR3 DNA is TGTGCCAGCAGCCCTCAAGGGGGTGGACAGCTTGAAGCTTTCTTT. Translated, it gives CASSPQGGGQLEAFF. The chain couples TRBV7-2 to TRBJ1-1, with D possibly matching TRBD1 (6 bases). The CDR3 is 15 amino acids. Trimming cost V 5 bases and J 7 bases, with 20 bases left between them. Looked up from germline, CDR1 is SGHTA and CDR2 is FQGNSA.

V is TRBV10-3 and J is TRBJ1-1, with unresolved D. The germline gives CDR1 ENHRY, CDR2 SYGVKD. V was pared by 5 bases and J by 3 bases, with 10 bases between. The CDR3 length is 13 residues. The DNA for the CDR3 is TGTGCCATCAGTTACGATCGGGACACTGAAGCTTTCTTT. It yields the protein CAISYDRDTEAFF.

The chain's CDR3 is CASSQVSGGPSGANVLTF. The CDR3 bases are TGTGCCAGCAGCCAAGTATCGGGGGGCCCTTCTGGGGCCAACGTCCTGACTTTC. The chain combines TRBV4-2 with TRBJ2-6, with D possibly being TRBD2 (7 bases). Trimming took off 1 base at V and 1 base at J, with 14 bases between the two ends. Germline CDR1 LGHNA, CDR2 YNFKEQ. This CDR3 has 18 amino acids.

The V call is TRBV2, the J call TRBJ2-3; TRBD2 aligns across 12 bases. Germline lookup yields CDR1 SNHLY and CDR2 FYNNEI. This CDR3 is 15 amino acids long. Trimming cost V 6 bases and J 2 bases; bases outside gene matches: 3. The chain's CDR3 is CASSWTSGITDTQYF. For the CDR3, the DNA is TGTGCCAGCAGCTGGACTAGCGGGATCACAGATACGCAGTATTTT.

The chain employs TRBV6-5 and TRBJ2-7; 7 bases line up with TRBD1. The length of the CDR3 is 15 residues. Per the germline V gene, CDR1 is MNHEY and CDR2 is SVGAGI. With 0 bases clipped from V and 2 bases from J, the junction kept 4 bases outside the gene matches. CDR3 bases: TGTGCCAGCAGTTACTCGCGACAGGGTGCCTACGAGCAGTACTTC. As protein: CASSYSRQGAYEQYF.

V and J are TRBV18 and TRBJ2-5; 8 bases are a match to TRBD1. The germline V gene encodes CDR1 KGHSH and CDR2 LQKENI. V lost 4 bases and J lost 4; bases outside the gene matches: 8. The CDR3 runs 15 residues. The DNA for the CDR3 is TGTGCCAGCTCACAACAGGGGGGAAGGCGAGAGACCCAGTACTTC. Its translation: CASSQQGGRRETQYF.

The chain combines TRBV6-4 with TRBJ2-3; 9 bases align to TRBD1. V was pared by 8 bases and J by 4 bases, with 7 bases of the junction left unmatched. This CDR3 spans 14 amino acids. CDR1 is MRHNA and CDR2 is SNTAGT in the germline V gene. CDR3 region: CASSPTGGADTQYF. The CDR3 DNA reads as TGTGCCAGCTCCCCGACAGGGGGGGCAGATACGCAGTATTTT.

The CDR3 region is CASSLEWGGEAQYF. CDR3 in DNA: TGCGCCAGCAGCTTGGAGTGGGGGGGAGAAGCCCAGTATTTT. V gene TRBV5-1 combines with J gene TRBJ2-3; 7 bases are a match to TRBD2. The CDR3 is 14 residues long. The V segment lost 0 bases and the J segment 12 bases; nucleotides outside the gene matches: 10. Germline CDR1 reads SGHRS; CDR2 reads YFSETQ.

V gene TRBV28 combines with J gene TRBJ1-5; perhaps TRBD1 as D (5 bases). Trimming took 4 bases from V and 4 from J, leaving 14 bases between them. Per the germline V gene, CDR1 is MDHEN and CDR2 is SYDVKM. The CDR3 totals 15 residues. DNA of the CDR3: TGTGCCAGCAGTTGGGACTCAAGGGGAAATCAGCCCCAGCATTTT. Translated: CASSWDSRGNQPQHF. The full variable domain, rest sourced from reference TRBV28 and TRBJ1-5, is DVKVTQSSRYLVKRTGEKVFLECVQDMDHENMFWYRQDPGLGLRLIYFSYDVKMKEKGDIPEGYSVSREKKERFSLILESASTNQTSMYLCASSWDSRGNQPQHFGDGTRLSIL.

This clone was recorded a few times. The V gene is TRBV4-1, the J gene TRBJ1-4; unclear D gene. The CDR3 sequence is 16 residues long. The germline CDR1 and CDR2 sequences are MGHRA and YSYEKL. V shed 4 bases and J shed 7 bases, with 19 bases lying between them. The CDR3: CASSLASAVRREKLFF. The CDR3 region has the DNA TGCGCCAGCAGCCTTGCGTCGGCAGTGCGGCGTGAAAAACTGTTTTTT.

The chain employs TRBV20-1 and TRBJ2-1; TRBD2 might be the D (5 bases). The CDR3 length is 11 residues. Germline CDR1 and CDR2: DFQATT and SNEGSKA (reference sequence). Trimming pared 5 bases from V and 10 bases from J, leaving 12 bases between. The CDR3 protein is CSAVGDYEQFF. CDR3 bases: TGCAGTGCTGTTGGAGACTACGAGCAGTTCTTC.

The chain uses TRBV4-3 and TRBJ2-1; D is possibly TRBD1 (6 bases). Germline V gene lookup returns CDR1 LGHNA and CDR2 YSLEER. V lost 3 bases, J lost 2 bases, and 11 bases lay in between. The length of the CDR3 is 15 residues. The CDR3 DNA follows: TGCGCCAGCAGCCAGGGACAAGCGACCTACAATGAGCAGTTCTTC. Translating gives CASSQGQATYNEQFF.